This TCR beta chain was captured by sequencing in a study of brain T cells in children with intractable seizures. CDR1 MRHNA and CDR2 SNTAGT come from the germline V gene. The CDR3 runs to 13 residues. V was pared by 8 bases and J by 0 bases, with 7 bases between. Sequenced by immunoSEQ multiplex PCR; TCRdb stores in-frame clones only, minus some. This sample has 78,000 or so clones, with under 95% found just once. The source is a girl aged 2 to 10 with Rasmussen encephalitis and intractable seizures. The chain carries TRBV6-4 and TRBJ2-2; D call uncertain. This material consisted of peripheral blood, taken at surgery. CDR3 nucleotides: TGTGCCAGCCGTACCCCGAACACCGGGGAGCTGTTTTTT. Translating gives CASRTPNTGELFF.